The rows below give T cell receptor beta chains drawn from one sample of a study of neoadjuvant anti-PD-1 for oral cavity cancer. Some clones are missing from TCRdb's copy, which holds only in-frame ones; the method was immunoSEQ multiplex PCR. The profile shows about 9,200 clones, more than 55% of them singletons. The material sequenced was tumor tissue, taken after nivolumab (anti-PD-1) treatment. These receptors all stem from a person aged 35-80 years with oral cavity squamous cell carcinoma. CDR3s include the opening cysteine and the closing phenylalanine or tryptophan. D genes are given only for firm matches. Clone size, where shown, is once, few, many, or a class for clones that have expanded.

>TRBD2|TRBV5-1|few|TRBJ2-7
CASSLDSGGTSYEQYF
TGCGCCAGCAGCTTGGATAGCGGGGGGACCTCCTACGAGCAGTACTTC
>NA|TRBV21-1|NA|TRBJ1-6
CASSGRDSSYNSPLHF
TGTGCCAGCAGCGGGAGGGACAGCTCCTATAATTCACCCCTCCACTTT
>TRBD2|TRBV27|few|TRBJ2-7
CASSLAGVGYEQYF
TGTGCCAGCAGCCTAGCGGGAGTTGGCTACGAGCAGTACTTC
>NA|TRBV5-1|NA|TRBJ2-3
CASSLGAGPPTDTQYF
TGCGCCAGCAGCTTGGGGGCGGGCCCACCCACAGATACGCAGTATTTT
>NA|TRBV20-1|few|TRBJ2-7
CSASSDGRQYF
TGCAGTGCTAGTAGCGATGGGCGGCAGTACTTC
>NA|TRBV27|NA|TRBJ2-7
CASSFQGPRGEQYF
TGTGCCAGCAGTTTTCAAGGGCCTCGGGGTGAGCAGTACTTC
>NA|TRBV5-1|NA|TRBJ2-7
CASSADTVSYEQYF
TGCGCCAGCAGCGCAGACACAGTTTCCTACGAGCAGTACTTC
>NA|TRBV6-5|few|TRBJ1-1
CASSYSGGTEAFF
TGTGCCAGCAGTTACTCGGGAGGCACTGAAGCTTTCTTT
>TRBD2|TRBV5-1|NA|TRBJ2-7
CASSLASGGLYEQYF
TGCGCCAGCAGCTTGGCTAGCGGGGGTCTCTACGAGCAGTACTTC
>NA|TRBV18|NA|TRBJ2-5
CASSSRETQYF
TGTGCCAGCTCTTCTAGAGAGACCCAGTACTTC
>NA|TRBV6-5|NA|TRBJ1-2
CASSLDYGYTF
TGTGCCAGCAGCCTTGACTATGGCTACACCTTC
>NA|TRBV15|NA|TRBJ1-2
CATSASRDYGYTF
TGTGCCACCAGCGCTTCCAGGGACTATGGCTACACCTTC
>NA|TRBV29-1|NA|TRBJ1-1
CSVVYTEAFF
TGCAGCGTTGTGTACACTGAAGCTTTCTTT
>NA|TRBV19|NA|TRBJ1-2
CASSIDIGTSWAGYTF
TGTGCCAGTAGTATAGACATCGGGACTTCCTGGGCTGGCTACACCTTC
>TRBD1|TRBV15|NA|TRBJ2-7
CATSRDLTGGYEQYF
TGTGCCACCAGCAGAGATCTTACAGGGGGTTACGAGCAGTACTTC
>NA|TRBV6-5|few|TRBJ1-2
CASSYGGAGYTF
TGTGCCAGCAGTTACGGAGGGGCTGGCTACACCTTC
>NA|TRBV5-1|few|TRBJ2-5
CASSLAVLGLLQETQYF
TGCGCCAGCAGCTTAGCAGTATTAGGACTGTTACAAGAGACCCAGTACTTC
>NA|TRBV11-2|NA|TRBJ1-5
CASSLPGEVSNQPQHF
TGTGCCAGCAGCTTGCCGGGGGAGGTTAGCAATCAGCCCCAGCATTTT
>NA|TRBV19|once|TRBJ1-1
CASSIDRLTTEAFF
TGTGCCAGTAGTATAGATAGGTTGACGACTGAAGCTTTCTTT
>NA|TRBV7-9|NA|TRBJ2-5
CASSSSETQYF
TGTGCCAGCAGCTCGTCAGAGACCCAGTACTTC
>TRBD1|TRBV29-1|NA|TRBJ1-3
CSVDTGTGAGNTIYF
TGCAGCGTTGACACCGGGACAGGGGCTGGAAACACCATATATTTT
>TRBD2|TRBV10-1|NA|TRBJ2-2
CASSESSGRAMIQTGELFF
TGCGCCAGCAGTGAGTCTAGCGGGAGGGCCATGATCCAGACCGGGGAGCTGTTTTTT